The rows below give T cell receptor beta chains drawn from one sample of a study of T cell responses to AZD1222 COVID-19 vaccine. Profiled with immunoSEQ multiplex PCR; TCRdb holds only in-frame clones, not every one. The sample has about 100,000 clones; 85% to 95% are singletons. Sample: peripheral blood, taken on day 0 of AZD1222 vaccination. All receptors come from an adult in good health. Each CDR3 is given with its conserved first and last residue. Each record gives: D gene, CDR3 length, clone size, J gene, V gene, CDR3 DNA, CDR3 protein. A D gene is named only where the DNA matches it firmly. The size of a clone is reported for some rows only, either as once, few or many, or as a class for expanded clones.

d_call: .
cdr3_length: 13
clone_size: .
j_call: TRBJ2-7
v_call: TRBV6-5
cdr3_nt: TGTGCCACCTGGTGGGCGGTGACCTACGAGCAGTACTTC
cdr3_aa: CATWWAVTYEQYF

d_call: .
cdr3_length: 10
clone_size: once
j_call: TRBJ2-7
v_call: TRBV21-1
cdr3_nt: TGTGCCAGCAGCCTGAGGGAGCAGTACTTC
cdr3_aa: CASSLREQYF

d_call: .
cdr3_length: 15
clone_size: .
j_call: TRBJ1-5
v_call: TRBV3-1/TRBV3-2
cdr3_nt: TGTGCCAGCAGCCAGACTGGGGGCGGGGATCAGCCCCAGCATTTT
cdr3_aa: CASSQTGGGDQPQHF

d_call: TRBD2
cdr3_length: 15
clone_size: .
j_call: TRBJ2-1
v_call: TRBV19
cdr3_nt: TGTGCCAGTAGTTCGGGACTAGCGGTCCAGAATGAGCAGTTCTTC
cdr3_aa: CASSSGLAVQNEQFF

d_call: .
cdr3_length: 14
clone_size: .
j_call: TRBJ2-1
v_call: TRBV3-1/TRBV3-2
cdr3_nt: TGTGCCAGCAGCCAACTGACTGGACCGAGTGAGCAGTTCTTC
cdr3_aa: CASSQLTGPSEQFF

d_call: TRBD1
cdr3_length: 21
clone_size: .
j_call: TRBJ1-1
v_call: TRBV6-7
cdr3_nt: TGTGCCAGCAGTTACTCGACTGAAGGGATACAACAGGGGGCGGTGAACACTGAAGCTTTCTTT
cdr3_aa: CASSYSTEGIQQGAVNTEAFF

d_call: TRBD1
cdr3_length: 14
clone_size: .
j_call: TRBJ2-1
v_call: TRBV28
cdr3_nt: TGTGCCACCAGACAGGGGGAAGTCTACAATGAGCAGTTCTTC
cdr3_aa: CATRQGEVYNEQFF

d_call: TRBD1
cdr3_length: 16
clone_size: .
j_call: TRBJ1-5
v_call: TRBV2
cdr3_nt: TGTGCCAGCGGCCGGACAGGGGGCATTATCAATCAGCCCCAGCATTTT
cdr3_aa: CASGRTGGIINQPQHF

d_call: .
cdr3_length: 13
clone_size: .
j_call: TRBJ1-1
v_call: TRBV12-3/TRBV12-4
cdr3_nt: TGTGTCGAAAGTGGGGGCAGGGGCACTGAAGCTTTCTTT
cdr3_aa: CVESGGRGTEAFF

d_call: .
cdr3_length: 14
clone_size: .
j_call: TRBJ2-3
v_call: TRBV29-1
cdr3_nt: TGCAGCGTTGAAGGCGGGAAGGGAGCGGATACGCAGTATTTT
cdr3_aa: CSVEGGKGADTQYF

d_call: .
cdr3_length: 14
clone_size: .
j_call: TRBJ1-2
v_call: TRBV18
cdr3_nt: TGTGCCAGCTCCGCGGCCGGTAGCGTTTTAGGCTACACCTTC
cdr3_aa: CASSAAGSVLGYTF

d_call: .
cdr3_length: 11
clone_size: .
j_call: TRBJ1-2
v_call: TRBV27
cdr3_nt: TGTGCCAGCACCTCACTATCGTCGGAAACCTTC
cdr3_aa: CASTSLSSETF

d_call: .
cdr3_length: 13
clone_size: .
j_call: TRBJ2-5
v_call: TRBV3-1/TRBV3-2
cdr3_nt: TGTGCCAGCAGCCCGGGATTTAGGGAGACCCAGTACTTC
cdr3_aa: CASSPGFRETQYF

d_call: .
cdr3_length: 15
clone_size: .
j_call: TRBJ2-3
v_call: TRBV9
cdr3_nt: TGTGCCAGCAGCCAAAGGTGGTGGGCCACAGATACGCAGTATTTT
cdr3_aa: CASSQRWWATDTQYF

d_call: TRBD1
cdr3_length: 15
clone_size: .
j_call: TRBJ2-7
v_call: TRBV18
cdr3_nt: TGTGCCAGCTCACCACCGCCAGGGGGTACGGCCGAGCAGTACTTC
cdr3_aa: CASSPPPGGTAEQYF

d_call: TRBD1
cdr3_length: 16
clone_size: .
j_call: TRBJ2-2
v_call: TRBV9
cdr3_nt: TGTGCCAGCAGTCGCCTCGGACAGGGGTTTGCCGGGGAGCTGTTTTTT
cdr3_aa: CASSRLGQGFAGELFF

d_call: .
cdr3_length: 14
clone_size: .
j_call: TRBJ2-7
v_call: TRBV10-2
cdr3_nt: TGCGCCAGCAGCCGGGACCGGCCGGAGGGCGAGCAGTACTTC
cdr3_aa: CASSRDRPEGEQYF

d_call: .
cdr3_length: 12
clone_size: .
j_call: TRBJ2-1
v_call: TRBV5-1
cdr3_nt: TGCGCCAGCAGATTCGATTACAATGAGCAGTTCTTC
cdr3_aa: CASRFDYNEQFF

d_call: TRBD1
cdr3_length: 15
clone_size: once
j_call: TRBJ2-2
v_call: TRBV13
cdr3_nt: TGTGCCAGCAGCTCGCGGACAGGGAGGACCGGGGAGCTGTTTTTT
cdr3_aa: CASSSRTGRTGELFF

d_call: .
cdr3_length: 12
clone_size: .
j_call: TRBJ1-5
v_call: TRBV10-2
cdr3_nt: TGCGCCAGCAGTGGGACTTATCAGCCCCAGCATTTT
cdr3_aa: CASSGTYQPQHF

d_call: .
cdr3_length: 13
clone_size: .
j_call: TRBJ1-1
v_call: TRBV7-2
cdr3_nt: TGTGCCAGCAGCTTAGACAGGAACACTGAAGCTTTCTTT
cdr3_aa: CASSLDRNTEAFF

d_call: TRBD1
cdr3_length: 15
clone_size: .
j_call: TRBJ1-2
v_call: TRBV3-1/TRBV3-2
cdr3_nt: TGTGCCAGCAGTCAATCCCCCCAGGGGGTCTTTGGCTACACCTTC
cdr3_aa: CASSQSPQGVFGYTF

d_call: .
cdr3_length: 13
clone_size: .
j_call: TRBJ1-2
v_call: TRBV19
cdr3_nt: TGTGCCACCACCCGGGGGAGGGGCAGGAGCTACACCTTC
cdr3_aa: CATTRGRGRSYTF

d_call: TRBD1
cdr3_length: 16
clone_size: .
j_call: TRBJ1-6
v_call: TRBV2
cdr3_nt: TGTGCCAGTGAGGGACAGGGGGTGTTCGGGAATTCACCCCTCCACTTT
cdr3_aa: CASEGQGVFGNSPLHF

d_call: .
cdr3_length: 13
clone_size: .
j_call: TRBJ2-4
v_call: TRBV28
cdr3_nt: TGTGCCAGCAGTTTTCAGGGTCCAAACATTCAGTACTTC
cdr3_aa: CASSFQGPNIQYF

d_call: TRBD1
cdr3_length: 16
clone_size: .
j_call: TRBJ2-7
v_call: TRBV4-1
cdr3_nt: TGCGCCAGCAGCCAACTTGAGCGGACAGGGGTGTACGAGCAGTACTTC
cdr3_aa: CASSQLERTGVYEQYF

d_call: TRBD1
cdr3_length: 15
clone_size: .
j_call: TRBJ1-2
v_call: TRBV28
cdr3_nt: TGTGCCAGCAGTTCCCCGACAGGGGGCTGGGGTGGCTACACCTTC
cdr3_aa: CASSSPTGGWGGYTF

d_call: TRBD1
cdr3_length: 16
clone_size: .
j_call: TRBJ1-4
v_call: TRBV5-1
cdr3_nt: TGCGCCAGCAGCTTGGCCGGGACAGGGGTTAATGAAAAACTGTTTTTT
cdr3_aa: CASSLAGTGVNEKLFF

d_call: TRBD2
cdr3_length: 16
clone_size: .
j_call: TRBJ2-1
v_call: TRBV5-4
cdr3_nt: TGTGCCAGCAGCTTGGGTCTAGCGGGGAGTTTTGGCGAGCAGTTCTTC
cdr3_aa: CASSLGLAGSFGEQFF

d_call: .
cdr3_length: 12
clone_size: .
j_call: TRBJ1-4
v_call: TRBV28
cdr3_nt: TGTGCCAGCAGTTTCCAGACGCGAAAACTGTTTTTT
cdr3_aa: CASSFQTRKLFF

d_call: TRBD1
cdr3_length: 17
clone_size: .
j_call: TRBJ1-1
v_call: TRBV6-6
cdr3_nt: TGTGCCAGCAGTCTAGGGCCAGGGGGAGCTATGAACACTGAAGCTTTCTTT
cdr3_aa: CASSLGPGGAMNTEAFF

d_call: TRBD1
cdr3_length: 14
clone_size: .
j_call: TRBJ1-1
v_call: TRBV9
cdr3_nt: TGTGCCAGCAGCGGAACAACAGGGGGCACTGAAGCTTTCTTT
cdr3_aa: CASSGTTGGTEAFF

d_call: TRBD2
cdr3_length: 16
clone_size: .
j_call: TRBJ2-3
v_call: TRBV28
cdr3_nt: TGTGCCAGCAGTTTTGAGGGGACTAGCGGCACAGATACGCAGTATTTT
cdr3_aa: CASSFEGTSGTDTQYF

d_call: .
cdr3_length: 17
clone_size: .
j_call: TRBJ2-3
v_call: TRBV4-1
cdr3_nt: TGCGCCAGCAGCCCTTCAGTTACGTTAACTAGCACAGATACGCAGTATTTT
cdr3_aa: CASSPSVTLTSTDTQYF

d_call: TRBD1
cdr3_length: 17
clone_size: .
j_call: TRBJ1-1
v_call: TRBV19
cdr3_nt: TGTGCCAGTAGTATAGGGATCCGGGCACAGGGGGGCACTGAAGCTTTCTTT
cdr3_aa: CASSIGIRAQGGTEAFF

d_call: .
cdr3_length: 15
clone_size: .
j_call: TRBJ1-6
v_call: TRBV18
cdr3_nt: TGTGCCAGCTCACCAGACTTGAGCACACCCGACGACCTCCACTTT
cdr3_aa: CASSPDLSTPDDLHF

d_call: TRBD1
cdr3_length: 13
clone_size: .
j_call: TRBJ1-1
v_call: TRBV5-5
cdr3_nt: TGTGCCAGCAGCTACAGACAGGGTACTGAAGCTTTCTTT
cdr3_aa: CASSYRQGTEAFF

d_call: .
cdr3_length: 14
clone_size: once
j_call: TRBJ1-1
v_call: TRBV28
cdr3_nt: TGTGCCAGCAGTCCGCCTCTCGGGGACACTGAAGCTTTCTTT
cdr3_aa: CASSPPLGDTEAFF

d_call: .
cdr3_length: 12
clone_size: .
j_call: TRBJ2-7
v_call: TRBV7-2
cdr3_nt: TGTGCCAGCAGCGTCGGGCGGTCCGAGCAGTACTTC
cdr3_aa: CASSVGRSEQYF

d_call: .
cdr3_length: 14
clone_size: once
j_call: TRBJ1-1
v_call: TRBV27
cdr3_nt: TGTGCCAGCAGTTTCTTGACAGAGAACACTGAAGCTTTCTTT
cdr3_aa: CASSFLTENTEAFF

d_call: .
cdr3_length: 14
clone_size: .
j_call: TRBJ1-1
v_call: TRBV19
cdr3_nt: TGTGCCAGTAGTATAGCAAGCGTGGGGACTGAAGCTTTCTTT
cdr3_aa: CASSIASVGTEAFF

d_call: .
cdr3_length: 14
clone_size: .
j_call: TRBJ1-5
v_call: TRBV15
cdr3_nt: TGTGCCACCAGCAGAGTGACCCCCGCCTCGCCCCAGCATTTT
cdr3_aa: CATSRVTPASPQHF

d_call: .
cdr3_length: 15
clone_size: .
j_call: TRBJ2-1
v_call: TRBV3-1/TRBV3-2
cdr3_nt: TGTGCCAGCAGCCTTATAGGGAGCTCCTACAATGAGCAGTTCTTC
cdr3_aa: CASSLIGSSYNEQFF

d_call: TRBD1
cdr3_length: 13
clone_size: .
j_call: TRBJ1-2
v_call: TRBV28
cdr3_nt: TGTGCCAGCAGTCTAGACAGGGGTAGCGGCTACACCTTC
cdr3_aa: CASSLDRGSGYTF

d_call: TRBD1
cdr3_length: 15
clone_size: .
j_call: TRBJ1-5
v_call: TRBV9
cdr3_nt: TGTGCCAGCAGCGTGGCCGGGACAGGGGGCCAGCCCCAGCATTTT
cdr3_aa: CASSVAGTGGQPQHF

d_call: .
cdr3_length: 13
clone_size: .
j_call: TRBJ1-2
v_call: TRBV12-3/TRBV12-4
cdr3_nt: TGTGCCAGCAGTTTAGGCAGTTACTATGGCTACACCTTC
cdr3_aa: CASSLGSYYGYTF

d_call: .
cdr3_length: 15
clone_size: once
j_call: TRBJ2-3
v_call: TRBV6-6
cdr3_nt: TGTGCCAGCAGCGGGGGGCGGACCAGCACAGATACGCAGTATTTT
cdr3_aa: CASSGGRTSTDTQYF

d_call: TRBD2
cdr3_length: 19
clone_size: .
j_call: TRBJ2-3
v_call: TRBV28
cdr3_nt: TGTGCCAGCAGCTTCCCGGGGGCGTGGCGGGAGGGCCGGCAGGATACGCAGTATTTT
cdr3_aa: CASSFPGAWREGRQDTQYF

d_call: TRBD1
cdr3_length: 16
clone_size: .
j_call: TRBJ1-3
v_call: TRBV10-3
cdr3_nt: TGTGCCATCAGTGAACCGGGACAGGGTAGAGGAAACACCATATATTTT
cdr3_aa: CAISEPGQGRGNTIYF

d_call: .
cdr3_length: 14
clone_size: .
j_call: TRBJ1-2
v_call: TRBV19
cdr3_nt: TGTGCCAGTAGTTGGGGACACATCAACTATGGCTACACCTTC
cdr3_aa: CASSWGHINYGYTF

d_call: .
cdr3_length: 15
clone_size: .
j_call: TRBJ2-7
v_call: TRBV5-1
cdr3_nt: TGCGCCAGCAGTTCCAGACAGGCCGGCTCCTACGAGCAGTACTTC
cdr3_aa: CASSSRQAGSYEQYF